The clone carrying this T cell receptor beta chain was found a few times. The germline gives CDR1 SQVTM, CDR2 ANQGSEA. The V end lost 6 bases, the J end lost 8 bases, and 19 bases lay between the germline ends. The CDR3 is 14 amino acids. Repertoires were generated with immunoSEQ multiplex PCR, while TCRdb's copy carries only in-frame clones and drops some. This sample carries around 100,000 clones, approximately 78% of them seen once, and the ten largest clones take 7.9%. The data stem from a study of blood T cell repertoires in COVID-19. Turning to the study itself: The origin of the acute and convalescent COVID-19 samples was the United States, Italy and Spain.

The sequence was obtained from a man between 65 and 85 years old with acute or convalescent COVID-19. The sequencing input was peripheral blood. The rearrangement uses TRBV29-1 and TRBJ1-4; a weak D match, TRBD1 (6 bases). Here the CDR3 DNA reads TGCAGCGTAGCCGTTTTGGGGGCGCGAGAAAAACTGTTTTTT. Its protein product is CSVAVLGAREKLFF.